Shown below are 25 T cell receptor beta chains from a single sample sequenced in a study of IL-32 and malignant T cell survival in cutaneous lymphoma. Patients with leukemic cutaneous T cell lymphoma (Sezary syndrome) provided these blood samples. The method was immunoSEQ multiplex PCR; TCRdb's version includes in-frame clones alone and lacks a portion of them. The sample has around 2,000 clones, about 81% seen once. The sequencing used blood, collected on day 0. These receptor sequences come from a human donor with cutaneous T cell lymphoma.

This clone has only a few counts. V is TRBV27 and J is TRBJ2-3; 9 bases are a match to TRBD2. Trimming took 3 bases from V and 2 from J; bases not matched to a gene: 6. Germline CDR1 MNHEY, CDR2 SMNVEV (reference sequence). The CDR3 is 16 amino acids. The DNA for the CDR3 is TGTGCCAGCAGTTTTTTGGCGGGAGGGGCCACAGATACGCAGTATTTT. This codes for CASSFLAGGATDTQYF.

The chain couples TRBV2 to TRBJ2-2, with TRBD1 as a possible D gene (5 bases). The CDR3 is made up of 14 amino acids. CDR1 and CDR2 from the germline V gene are SNHLY and FYNNEI. Trimming took 7 bases from V and 8 from J, leaving 17 bases between them. CDR3 in amino acids: CASTIQVPVGELFF. The DNA for the CDR3 is TGTGCCAGCACGATACAGGTGCCTGTGGGGGAGCTGTTTTTT. Filled out from reference TRBV2 and TRBJ2-2, the complete variable domain reads EPEVTQTPSHQVTQMGQEVILRCVPISNHLYFYWYRQILGQKVEFLVSFYNNEISEKSEIFDDQFSVERPDGSNFTLKIRSTKLEDSAMYFCASTIQVPVGELFFGEGSRLTVL.

The chain carries TRBV27 and TRBJ2-7; 8 positions agree with TRBD1. The length of the CDR3 is 16 residues. Trimming took 4 bases from V and 2 from J; bases not matched to a gene: 10. Germline V gene lookup returns CDR1 MNHEY and CDR2 SMNVEV (reference sequence). DNA of the CDR3: TGTGCCAGCAGTTACTCTGCGGGACAGGAGACCTACGAGCAGTACTTC. Translating it yields CASSYSAGQETYEQYF.

The V gene is TRBV13, the J gene TRBJ1-6, with D possibly matching TRBD1 (5 bases). Germline CDR1 reads PRHDT; CDR2 reads FYEKMQ (reference sequence). The CDR3 is 14 amino acids. V was clipped by 6 bases and J by 1 base, with 7 bases between them. Written as DNA, the CDR3 is TGTGCCAGCAGTGGGGGATCCTATAATTCACCCCTCCACTTT. Amino acid sequence: CASSGGSYNSPLHF.

This clone came up once. The chain combines TRBV7-8 with TRBJ2-2, with 9 bases lining up with TRBD1. Germline lookup yields CDR1 SGHVS and CDR2 FQNEAQ. V was pared by 4 bases and J by 6 bases, with 9 bases of the junction left unmatched. This CDR3 region has 16 residues. CDR3 DNA sequence: TGTGCCAGCAGCTCCCGGGACAGGGCTTGGTCCGGGGAGCTGTTTTTT. It specifies CASSSRDRAWSGELFF.

The rearrangement joins TRBV5-5 to TRBJ1-2; TRBD1 agrees at 9 bases. This CDR3 region has 16 residues. The V segment lost 3 bases and the J segment 4 bases; nucleotides outside the gene matches: 10. CDR1 SGHKS and CDR2 YYEKEE come from the germline V gene (reference sequence). The CDR3 DNA reads as TGTGCCAGCAGCTCGCCCGGGACAGGGAGTGCCTATGGCTACACCTTC. It encodes CASSSPGTGSAYGYTF.

The CDR3, as DNA: TGCGCCAGCAGCCAAGAAGAAGGACTAGTGGGTAATGAGCAGTTCTTC. Its protein is CASSQEEGLVGNEQFF. This sequence joins TRBV4-3 and TRBJ2-1; 7 bases align to TRBD2. The V segment lost 0 bases and the J segment 7 bases; nucleotides outside the gene matches: 9. The CDR3 covers 16 residues. Germline V lookup: CDR1 LGHNA, CDR2 YSLEER.

The CDR3 bases are TGTGCCAGCAGTTTATGGTTCGGACAGGGGAATGAGCAGTTCTTC. It codes for CASSLWFGQGNEQFF. The chain joins TRBV28 to TRBJ2-1, with 9 bases identical to TRBD1. J gave up 7 bases and V 0 bases, and 4 bases lay outside the gene matches. CDR1 is MDHEN and CDR2 is SYDVKM in the germline V gene. The CDR3 runs 15 residues. The complete variable domain, with remaining parts taken from reference TRBV28 and TRBJ2-1, reads DVKVTQSSRYLVKRTGEKVFLECVQDMDHENMFWYRQDPGLGLRLIYFSYDVKMKEKGDIPEGYSVSREKKERFSLILESASTNQTSMYLCASSLWFGQGNEQFFGPGTRLTVL.

Only a few counts were recorded for this clone. The chain recombines TRBV29-1 with TRBJ2-7, with D unresolved. CDR1 SQVTM and CDR2 ANQGSEA come from the germline V gene. Between the trimmed V and J ends, which lost 6 bases and 2 bases, there was a span of 17 bases. There are 14 residues in the CDR3. CDR3 DNA sequence: TGCAGCGTGTACAGCGACCTATCCGCCTACGAGCAGTACTTC. This encodes CSVYSDLSAYEQYF.

This clone was seen a handful of times. The chain carries TRBV4-1 and TRBJ2-3; 9 nucleotides agree with TRBD1. The V gene's germline CDR1 is MGHRA and CDR2 YSYEKL. The V gene end was trimmed by 4 bases and the J gene end by 3 bases; junction bases not matched to a gene: 8. This CDR3 is built from 16 residues. Written as DNA, the CDR3 is TGCGCCAGCAGCCCCCTTACAGGGGGCCCTACAGATACGCAGTATTTT. Amino acid sequence: CASSPLTGGPTDTQYF.

The CDR3 region is CASVGTGYHEQYF. CDR3 bases: TGTGCCAGCGTGGGGACAGGGTATCACGAGCAGTACTTC. The chain has TRBV6-1 and TRBJ2-7; the match to TRBD1 covers 9 bases. The CDR3 has 13 amino acids. J lost 5 bases, V lost 8 bases, and 7 bases had no gene match. Germline V gene data show CDR1 as MNHNS and CDR2 as SASEGT.

Only a few counts were recorded for this clone. The V and J genes are TRBV10-2 and TRBJ2-7, with D possibly matching TRBD2 (6 bases). This CDR3 region has 18 residues. CDR1 WSHSY and CDR2 SAAADI come from the germline V gene. Between the trimmed V and J ends, which lost 5 bases and 2 bases, there was a span of 25 bases. In nucleotides, the CDR3 is TGCGCCAGCAGTCTACCGAATTTTAGCGGAAAGATGACCTACGAGCAGTACTTC. Its translation: CASSLPNFSGKMTYEQYF.

The DNA for the CDR3 is TGTGCCAGCAGCTCACCACAGGGGGCCCCAAACACTGAAGCTTTCTTT. Its translation is CASSSPQGAPNTEAFF. The J gene is TRBJ1-1, the V gene TRBV11-2, with TRBD1 matching over 9 bases. Germline trimming cut 4 bases from V and 2 bases from J; bases unmatched to any gene: 8. The CDR3 covers 16 residues. The germline gives CDR1 SGHAT, CDR2 FQNNGV.

This chain uses TRBV27 with TRBJ1-6; D is uncertain. V was pared by 8 bases and J by 0 bases, with 8 bases between. Per germline, CDR1 MNHEY and CDR2 SMNVEV (reference sequence). The length of the CDR3 is 14 residues. Written as DNA, the CDR3 is TGTGCCAGCCGCTATAGCTCCTATAATTCACCCCTCCACTTT. It codes for CASRYSSYNSPLHF.

This rearrangement joins TRBV10-3 to TRBJ2-5, with 7 bases fitting TRBD1. Trimming removed 2 bases from V and 1 base from J; junction bases left unmatched: 1. The CDR3 loop spans 14 amino acids. Germline lookup yields CDR1 ENHRY and CDR2 SYGVKD. The DNA for the CDR3 is TGTGCCATCAGTGAGGGGACAGCCCAAGAGACCCAGTACTTC. As protein: CAISEGTAQETQYF.

The V and J genes are TRBV7-9 and TRBJ2-7; a possible D gene is TRBD1 (6 bases). V dropped 6 bases and J dropped 7 bases, with 22 bases sitting between them. CDR1 and CDR2 (germline): SEHNR, FQNEAQ (reference sequence). CDR3 length equals 15 residues. DNA for the CDR3: TGTGCCAGCAGACCCGCCGCAGGGGTGAGCCTAGAGCAGTACTTC. Translating gives CASRPAAGVSLEQYF.

Comments on this clone: One end of the junction is discordant with germline, which a read error may explain. The V and J genes are TRBV30 and TRBJ2-7; D gene unclear. Germline CDR1 GTSNPN, CDR2 SVGIG (reference sequence). The CDR3 is 9 residues long. CDR3 protein: CEYSYEQYF. The DNA of the CDR3 is TGCGAGTACTCCTACGAGCAGTACTTC.

The chain couples TRBV2 to TRBJ2-5; 10 bases match TRBD2. The CDR3 sequence is 15 residues long. Losses at the gene ends were 6 bases for V and 1 base for J; bases not matched to a gene: 5. Germline loops: CDR1 SNHLY, CDR2 FYNNEI. CDR3 sequence: CASSLAGGSQETQYF. CDR3 DNA: TGTGCCAGCAGCTTAGCGGGAGGATCCCAAGAGACCCAGTACTTC. The complete variable domain, with remaining parts taken from reference TRBV2 and TRBJ2-5, reads EPEVTQTPSHQVTQMGQEVILRCVPISNHLYFYWYRQILGQKVEFLVSFYNNEISEKSEIFDDQFSVERPDGSNFTLKIRSTKLEDSAMYFCASSLAGGSQETQYFGPGTRLLVL.

This chain links TRBV4-3 with TRBJ2-3, with D perhaps TRBD1 (6 bases). Germline assignment: CDR1 LGHNA and CDR2 YSLEER. The CDR3 spans 19 residues. Trimming shortened V by 0 bases and J by 2 bases, and 21 bases separated the two germline ends. CDR3 DNA: TGCGCCAGCAGCCAAGATCCTCCAGACACCCCAGGGGCCACAGATACGCAGTATTTT. It is translated as CASSQDPPDTPGATDTQYF.

The DNA of the CDR3 is TGTGCCACCAGCGGACGGGACAGGGACTATGGCTACACCTTC. Protein: CATSGRDRDYGYTF. The chain recombines TRBV15 with TRBJ1-2; 9 bases match TRBD1. The CDR3 spans 14 residues. V lost 5 bases to trimming and J lost 3 bases; unmatched junction nucleotides: 4. Per the germline V gene, CDR1 is LNHNV and CDR2 is YYDKDF (reference sequence).

V usage is TRBV28 and J usage is TRBJ2-1; weak D call: TRBD1 (6 bases). Germline CDR1 and CDR2: MDHEN and SYDVKM. V dropped 7 bases and J dropped 10 bases, with 20 bases sitting between them. This CDR3 is built from 14 residues. CDR3 residues: CASTPLPGHQEQFF. The DNA of the CDR3 is TGTGCCAGCACCCCACTCCCGGGACATCAAGAGCAGTTCTTC.

J is TRBJ1-6 and V is TRBV7-3; D uncertain. Per the germline V gene, CDR1 is SGHTA and CDR2 is FQGTGA. V lost 1 base and J lost 0, with 4 bases in between. The CDR3 runs 15 residues. The DNA for the CDR3 is TGTGCCAGCAGCTTAATCCCCTCCTATAATTCACCCCTCCACTTT. Translated, it gives CASSLIPSYNSPLHF.

V is TRBV19 and J is TRBJ2-5; D is unclear. The CDR3 has 15 amino acids. Per the germline V gene, CDR1 is LNHDA and CDR2 is SQIVND (reference sequence). The ends were cut back, 2 bases at V and 5 bases at J, with 15 bases in the middle. The CDR3 here is CASSITMLNWETQYF. The CDR3 region has the DNA TGTGCCAGTAGTATAACTATGCTGAACTGGGAGACCCAGTACTTC.

Concerning this clone: One end of the junction varies from germline; a read error may be responsible. The rearrangement links TRBV7-2 to TRBJ2-3, with 7 bases identical to TRBD2. CDR3 size: 16 residues. Germline V gene sequence: CDR1 SGHTA, CDR2 FQGNSA. CDR3 residues: CASNLEAGRSTDTQYF. CDR3 DNA: TGTGCCAGCAACTTAGAAGCGGGAAGGAGCACAGATACGCAGTATTTT.

V is TRBV4-3 and J is TRBJ2-2; D gene uncertain. V gave up 6 bases and J gave up 3 bases, with 8 bases separating them. Per germline, CDR1 LGHNA and CDR2 YSLEER. The CDR3 consists of 13 residues. For the CDR3, the DNA is TGCGCCAGCAGTTTAGGGTACACCGGGGAGCTGTTTTTT. The encoded protein is CASSLGYTGELFF.